The next 21 T cell receptor beta chains were all read from a single sample in a study of T cells in Graves' hyperthyroidism and ophthalmopathy. What was amplified from RNA transcripts were TCR beta CDR3 regions. When the TCR CDR3 underwent first-round RT-PCR, the HTBI primer set was used. TCRdb processed the multiplex PCR reads anew with MiXCR; each CDR3 protein has one entry. The table records about 640,000 distinct CDR3 sequences, 20% to 25% of them present only once. The sequencing sample was made of blood. These receptor sequences come from a man aged 25 to 40 with Graves' ophthalmopathy.

This clonotype was counted only a few times. The V and J genes are TRBV7-9 and TRBJ2-4, with D tentatively TRBD1 (6 bases). The CDR3 consists of 15 residues. With 4 bases removed from V and 0 bases from J, the gap between germline ends came to 10 bases. Germline values: CDR1 SEHNR, CDR2 FQNEAQ (reference sequence). The CDR3 is CASSSTGLAKNIQYF. The CDR3 nucleotides are TGTGCCAGCAGCTCGACAGGCCTAGCCAAAAACATTCAGTACTTC.

The CDR3 loop is CASSSTDRATNYGYTF. The CDR3, as DNA: TGTGCCAGCAGCTCGACGGACAGGGCGACCAACTATGGCTACACCTTC. The chain recombines TRBV6-2 or TRBV6-3 with TRBJ1-2; 8 nucleotides line up with TRBD1. Trimming at V came to 6 bases and at J to 2 bases, leaving 11 bases not matched to a gene. Germline assignment: CDR1 MNHEY and CDR2 SVGEGT. CDR3 size: 16 residues.

As concerns this clonotype: This may be a read error: a much more frequent sequence differs by one nucleotide. The rearrangement links TRBV28 to TRBJ1-2; a weak D match, TRBD1 (6 bases). CDR1 and CDR2 from the germline V gene are MDHEN and SYDVKM. Trimming removed 6 bases from V and 7 bases from J, with 21 bases in between. CDR3 size: 15 residues. DNA of the CDR3: TGTGCCAGCAGCACAAGGCAGGGGAGTATAGTTGGCTACACCTTC. Translated: CASSTRQGSIVGYTF.

This clonotype was detected once. This chain links TRBV6-1 with TRBJ1-5; a possible D gene is TRBD1 (5 bases). The V gene lost 5 bases and the J gene lost 3 bases, with 8 bases spanning the gap. The germline V gene has CDR1 MNHNS and CDR2 SASEGT. The CDR3 consists of 13 residues. DNA for the CDR3: TGTGCCAGCAGTAGGGGTCACAATCAGCCCCAGCATTTT. Translated: CASSRGHNQPQHF.

The genes are TRBV7-2 and TRBJ2-7; 9 nucleotides line up with TRBD2. The germline V gene has CDR1 SGHTA and CDR2 FQGNSA. There are 15 residues in the CDR3. V was pared by 3 bases and J by 5 bases, with 8 bases of the junction left unmatched. CDR3 DNA: TGTGCCAGCAGCTTGGTTGGACTAGCGCTCAACGAGCAGTACTTC. Translating it yields CASSLVGLALNEQYF.

This clonotype was counted a few times. The rearrangement joins TRBV2 to TRBJ2-7, with D unclear. This CDR3 has 12 residues. Trimming stripped 7 bases from V and 2 bases from J, with 9 bases between. Germline lookup yields CDR1 SNHLY and CDR2 FYNNEI. Written as DNA, the CDR3 is TGTGCCAGCACCAGCACTACCTACGAGCAGTACTTC. Its protein is CASTSTTYEQYF. The full variable domain, completed using reference TRBV2 and TRBJ2-7, is EPEVTQTPSHQVTQMGQEVILRCVPISNHLYFYWYRQILGQKVEFLVSFYNNEISEKSEIFDDQFSVERPDGSNFTLKIRSTKLEDSAMYFCASTSTTYEQYFGPGTRLTVT.

Many counts were recorded for this clonotype. The chain joins TRBV27 to TRBJ2-7; 8 nucleotides match TRBD1. This CDR3 is 15 amino acids long. CDR1 is MNHEY, CDR2 SMNVEV, per germline (reference sequence). J lost 1 base, V lost 6 bases, and 8 bases had no gene match. CDR3 nucleotide sequence: TGTGCCAGCAGGCCTACAGGGGGACCTTCCTACGAGCAGTACTTC. It specifies CASRPTGGPSYEQYF.

The V and J genes are TRBV19 and TRBJ2-7, with D possibly called TRBD1 or TRBD2 (5 bases each). This CDR3 spans 16 amino acids. The germline gives CDR1 LNHDA, CDR2 SQIVND (reference sequence). Trimming took off 5 bases at V and 2 bases at J, with 19 bases between the two ends. CDR3 loop: CASSPKSGTATYEQYF. The DNA of the CDR3 is TGTGCCAGTAGTCCTAAATCCGGGACGGCGACCTACGAGCAGTACTTC.

The chain couples TRBV6-5 to TRBJ1-5, with a weak D call TRBD1 (6 bases). This CDR3 comprises 15 residues. Germline V gives CDR1 MNHEY, CDR2 SVGAGI. The ends were cut back, 4 bases at V and 11 bases at J, with 21 bases in the middle. Written as DNA, the CDR3 is TGTGCCAGCAGTTCCTCCCCCCCCACAGGGTCGGCCCAGCATTTT. Protein product: CASSSSPPTGSAQHF.

This clonotype turned up a few times. The V and J genes are TRBV12-5 and TRBJ1-5; no clear D gene. Looked up from germline, CDR1 is LGHNT and CDR2 is FRNRAP. The CDR3 extends over 15 amino acids. The V end was cut by 1 base, the J end by 7 bases, with 14 bases between. The CDR3 coding sequence is TGTGCTAGTGGTTTGGCACGTAGGGTCCGACAGCCCCAGCATTTT. It specifies CASGLARRVRQPQHF.

This clonotype came up a few times. The chain uses TRBV20-1 and TRBJ2-3; D unclear. CDR1 DFQATT and CDR2 SNEGSKA come from the germline V gene (reference sequence). This CDR3 is 14 amino acids long. V was shortened by 0 bases and J by 3 bases, with 10 bases between the two germline ends. CDR3 region: CSARDPVGTDTQYF. The CDR3 DNA reads as TGCAGTGCTAGAGATCCGGTGGGGACAGATACGCAGTATTTT.

A few counts support this clonotype. The chain recombines TRBV12-3 or TRBV12-4 with TRBJ2-5; 7 bases map to TRBD2. V was clipped by 9 bases and J by 4 bases; unmatched bases: 11. This CDR3 comprises 14 residues. The CDR3 DNA follows: TGTGCCAGTCTCCGGGCGGGAGAAGGAGAGACCCAGTACTTC. Translated: CASLRAGEGETQYF.

The V and J genes are TRBV29-1 and TRBJ2-5, with 16 bases fitting TRBD2. The CDR3 extends over 18 amino acids. Germline loops: CDR1 SQVTM, CDR2 ANQGSEA. Trimming removed 1 base from V and 2 bases from J; junction bases left unmatched: 7. CDR3 loop: CSVEAWGLAGGPQETQYF. The DNA of the CDR3 is TGCAGCGTTGAAGCTTGGGGACTAGCGGGAGGGCCGCAAGAGACCCAGTACTTC. Full variable domain (missing parts from reference TRBV29-1 and TRBJ2-5): SAVISQKPSRDICQRGTSLTIQCQVDSQVTMMFWYRQQPGQSLTLIATANQGSEATYESGFVIDKFPISRPNLTFSTLTVSNMSPEDSSIYLCSVEAWGLAGGPQETQYFGPGTRLLVL.

This clonotype was counted many times. The V gene is TRBV28, the J gene TRBJ1-1; D is unclear. Trimming left V 3 bases short and J 4 bases short, with 12 bases between. The CDR3 sequence is 14 residues long. Germline CDR1 reads MDHEN; CDR2 reads SYDVKM. The CDR3 region is CASSFGSWGTEAFF. The CDR3 coding sequence is TGTGCCAGCAGTTTCGGGTCCTGGGGCACTGAAGCTTTCTTT.

The V gene is TRBV4-1, the J gene TRBJ2-7, with D possibly matching TRBD1 (7 bases). CDR1 and CDR2 (germline): MGHRA, YSYEKL. Deletions cut 0 bases from V and 0 bases from J, with 15 bases between. This CDR3 region has 17 residues. The DNA of the CDR3 is TGCGCCAGCAGCCAAGATAGGGGGGACAGCCTCTCCTACGAGCAGTACTTC. Translated, it gives CASSQDRGDSLSYEQYF.

A few counts support this clonotype. The chain combines TRBV3-2 with TRBJ2-2; the table names TRBD1, a call not compared with the DNA. TRBV3-2 is tagged as a pseudogene. CDR3 length: 15 amino acids. The CDR3 DNA reads as TGTGCCAGCACCCCGGGACAGCCGAACACCGGGGAGCTGTTTTTT. It codes for CASTPGQPNTGELFF.

The gene calls are TRBV5-1 and TRBJ2-1; 8 bases map to TRBD1. V shed 0 bases and J 7 bases; nucleotides not matched to a gene: 9. The CDR3 has 16 amino acids. Germline values: CDR1 SGHRS, CDR2 YFSETQ. CDR3 bases: TGCGCCAGCAGCTTGGCCCCCTCAGGGGGCGGGAATGAGCAGTTCTTC. Its translation is CASSLAPSGGGNEQFF.

The genes are TRBV6-1 and TRBJ2-3; TRBD2 aligns across 11 bases. J lost 1 base, V lost 5 bases, and 5 bases had no gene match. Looked up from germline, CDR1 is MNHNS and CDR2 is SASEGT. The CDR3 spans 16 residues. CDR3: CASSKGLAERTDTQYF. CDR3 coding DNA: TGTGCCAGCAGTAAGGGACTAGCGGAACGCACAGATACGCAGTATTTT.

In its sample, this clonotype was seen many times. The chain employs TRBV7-2 and TRBJ2-7; possibly TRBD1 or TRBD2 for D (6 bases each). V was cut by 2 bases and J by 4 bases, with 15 bases left in between. Germline lookup yields CDR1 SGHTA and CDR2 FQGNSA. The CDR3 extends over 15 amino acids. Here the CDR3 reads CASSLFSGAQYEQYF. The DNA of the CDR3 is TGTGCCAGCAGCTTATTTTCGGGGGCCCAATACGAGCAGTACTTC.

This clonotype has ten or more counts. The chain combines TRBV5-1 with TRBJ2-1; 8 bases fit TRBD2. Germline V gives CDR1 SGHRS, CDR2 YFSETQ. V lost 4 bases, J lost 6 bases, and 15 bases stayed unmatched. CDR3 size: 17 residues. The CDR3 sequence: CASSRPLRAGAFNEQFF. The CDR3 DNA follows: TGCGCCAGCAGCCGGCCCCTCCGAGCGGGAGCCTTCAATGAGCAGTTCTTC.

This chain uses TRBV7-9 with TRBJ2-7, with 8 nucleotides matching TRBD1. V lost 8 bases to trimming and J lost 6 bases; unmatched junction nucleotides: 9. CDR1 is SEHNR and CDR2 is FQNEAQ in the germline V gene (reference sequence). This CDR3 is built from 13 residues. The CDR3 sequence: CASGPTGAREQYF. DNA for the CDR3: TGTGCCAGCGGGCCGACAGGGGCGCGCGAGCAGTACTTC.